This T cell receptor (beta chain) was identified during a study of CD8+ T cells in alopecia areata. General study results and limits: Lesional scalp exceeded normal scalp in clonality, especially in alopecia totalis/universalis.

As to treatment: oral pan-JAK inhibitor, 5-10 mg twice daily. From alopecia areata patients, lesional scalp punch biopsies and peripheral blood were collected. RNA extraction and reverse transcription yielded cDNA as sequencing template. Using immunoSEQ multiplex PCR, the repertoire was profiled, and TCRdb retains in-frame clones only, with some absent. Among some 98,000 clones, 50% to 75% were seen once, and the ten largest hold about 16%. This clone has at least ten counts. The antigen is not known. Per germline, CDR1 SEHNR and CDR2 FQNEAQ (reference sequence). With V trimmed by 2 bases and J by 5 bases, 9 bases remained unmatched. The CDR3 runs to 18 residues.

Sample: CD8+ T cells sorted from blood, taken at week 4, from a patient treated with tofacitinib. This receptor was obtained from a human donor with alopecia areata. The V call is TRBV7-9, the J call TRBJ2-2; 12 nucleotides agree with TRBD2. The CDR3: CASSLLAGGPGWTGELFF. The CDR3 nucleotides read TGTGCCAGCAGCTTACTAGCGGGAGGGCCTGGATGGACCGGGGAGCTGTTTTTT.